A single sample is the source of the 17 T cell receptor beta chains below, sequenced in a study of OX40 agonist ivuxolimab in advanced cancers. Repertoires were generated with immunoSEQ multiplex PCR, while TCRdb's copy carries only in-frame clones and drops some. The sample yields under 40,000 clones, about four fifths seen once. The input for sequencing was CD4+ or CD8+ T cells sorted from blood, taken in a trial of the OX40 agonist ivuxolimab. The receptors here all came from an adult with an advanced solid tumor such as melanoma, head and neck, liver or kidney cancer.

The V call is TRBV5-1, the J call TRBJ2-5; D is uncertain. The ends were cut back, 4 bases at V and 3 bases at J, with 13 bases in the middle. The CDR3 totals 14 residues. The germline V gene has CDR1 SGHRS and CDR2 YFSETQ. The CDR3 sequence is CASSPVVGKETQYF. In nucleotides, the CDR3 is TGCGCCAGCAGCCCCGTGGTAGGGAAAGAGACCCAGTACTTC.

The chain has TRBV29-1 and TRBJ2-1; 9 nucleotides match TRBD2. This CDR3 is 16 amino acids long. Trimming cost V 6 bases and J 2 bases; bases outside gene matches: 11. CDR1 and CDR2 from the germline V gene are SQVTM and ANQGSEA. CDR3 coding DNA: TGCAGCGTGCCCTCCTTAGCGGGAGCCCCCTACAATGAGCAGTTCTTC. Its translation is CSVPSLAGAPYNEQFF.

The chain couples TRBV28 to TRBJ1-5; D might be TRBD1 (6 bases). The CDR3 runs to 15 residues. Germline V lookup: CDR1 MDHEN, CDR2 SYDVKM. Trimming left V 3 bases short and J 5 bases short, with 14 bases between. The CDR3 DNA is TGTGCCAGCAGTTTCCCGGACAGCCTAGATCAGCCCCAGCATTTT. Translation gives CASSFPDSLDQPQHF.

V gene TRBV5-6 combines with J gene TRBJ2-1, with D unclear. This CDR3 is built from 13 residues. Germline CDR1 and CDR2: SGHDT and YYEEEE. The V and J ends lost 1 base and 12 bases respectively, with 14 bases between them. The CDR3 DNA sequence: TGTGCCAGCAGCTTGACACAGACGTACGGGCAGTTCTTC. This gives the protein CASSLTQTYGQFF. Looking up the rest from reference TRBV5-6 and TRBJ2-1 gives the full variable domain: DAGVTQSPTHLIKTRGQQVTLRCSPKSGHDTVSWYQQALGQGPQFIFQYYEEEERQRGNFPDRFSGHQFPNYSSELNVNALLLGDSALYLCASSLTQTYGQFFGPGTRLTVL.

This chain links TRBV23-1 with TRBJ2-7; no definite D call. TRBV23-1 is flagged as an ORF with uncertain function. This CDR3 spans 15 amino acids. Trimming took 3 bases from V and 3 from J, leaving 15 bases between them. CDR3 DNA: TGCGCCAGCAGTCATCAGGACGGTGGAATCTACGAGCAGTACTTC. Amino acids: CASSHQDGGIYEQYF.

The J gene is TRBJ1-2, the V gene TRBV6-1; no reliable D call. The CDR3 length is 15 residues. The V end was cut by 2 bases, the J end by 1 base, with 11 bases between. Germline values: CDR1 MNHNS, CDR2 SASEGT. CDR3 residues: CASSEPFEGNYGYTF. For the CDR3, the DNA is TGTGCCAGCAGTGAACCGTTTGAGGGTAACTATGGCTACACCTTC.

The V call is TRBV27, the J call TRBJ1-2; a possible D gene is TRBD1 (6 bases). The germline V gene encodes CDR1 MNHEY and CDR2 SMNVEV (reference sequence). CDR3 length equals 15 residues. Trimming pared 7 bases from V and 3 bases from J, leaving 18 bases between. The CDR3 bases are TGTGCCAGCAAAGCCTCCAGGGGTACGGACTATGGCTACACCTTC. Translation gives CASKASRGTDYGYTF.

The chain joins TRBV9 to TRBJ1-3, with D possibly TRBD1 on 5 matching bases. Germline assignment: CDR1 SGDLS and CDR2 YYNGEE. V shed 0 bases and J shed 0 bases, with 7 bases lying between them. The CDR3 extends over 15 amino acids. The CDR3 loop is CASSVGGGSGNTIYF. The CDR3 DNA is TGTGCCAGCAGCGTAGGGGGGGGCTCTGGAAACACCATATATTTT. Combining the CDR3 with reference TRBV9 and TRBJ1-3 gives the whole variable domain DSGVTQTPKHLITATGQRVTLRCSPRSGDLSVYWYQQSLDQGLQFLIQYYNGEERAKGNILERFSAQQFPDLHSELNLSSLELGDSALYFCASSVGGGSGNTIYFGEGSWLTVV.

The V gene is TRBV6-5, the J gene TRBJ2-7; tentatively, D is TRBD2 (6 bases). The germline gives CDR1 MNHEY, CDR2 SVGAGI. Trimming cost V 2 bases and J 4 bases, with 12 bases left between them. CDR3 length: 14 amino acids. The CDR3: CASSYKGGAYEQYF. CDR3 bases: TGTGCCAGCAGTTACAAGGGAGGCGCATACGAGCAGTACTTC.

The chain carries TRBV10-2 and TRBJ2-1; tentatively, D is TRBD1 (6 bases). The CDR3 totals 17 residues. The V gene lost 0 bases and the J gene lost 2 bases, with 14 bases spanning the gap. CDR1 is WSHSY, CDR2 SAAADI, per germline. This chain's CDR3 is CASSESAGALAYNEQFF. As DNA, the CDR3 is TGCGCCAGCAGTGAGTCAGCAGGGGCTTTGGCCTACAATGAGCAGTTCTTC.

This chain uses TRBV2 with TRBJ2-2; 8 bases align to TRBD2. There are 16 residues in the CDR3. Germline V gives CDR1 SNHLY, CDR2 FYNNEI. J lost 3 bases, V lost 10 bases, and 13 bases had no gene match. The CDR3 sequence is CATAPAGTRHTGELFF. DNA of the CDR3: TGTGCCACCGCTCCGGCTGGGACTAGACACACCGGGGAGCTGTTTTTT.

This clone was seen a single time. V gene TRBV10-3 combines with J gene TRBJ2-6, with 12 bases aligning to TRBD2. CDR1 is ENHRY, CDR2 SYGVKD, per germline. The CDR3 covers 17 residues. With 4 bases clipped from V and 6 bases from J, the junction kept 7 bases outside the gene matches. The CDR3 DNA sequence: TGTGCCATCAGTGGACTAGCGGGGGTCTCAGAGGCCAACGTCCTGACTTTC. Its protein product is CAISGLAGVSEANVLTF.

The chain has TRBV6-6 and TRBJ2-3; D is unclear. Germline V lookup: CDR1 MNHNY, CDR2 SVGAGI (reference sequence). The length of the CDR3 is 12 residues. Trimming shortened V by 5 bases and J by 2 bases, and 5 bases separated the two germline ends. CDR3 bases: TGTGCCAGCAGTCAGGACACAGATACGCAGTATTTT. Its protein product is CASSQDTDTQYF.

The chain couples TRBV5-1 to TRBJ2-7; D is perhaps TRBD1 (6 bases). The ends were cut back, 7 bases at V and 2 bases at J, with 10 bases in the middle. The CDR3 sequence is 12 residues long. Looked up from germline, CDR1 is SGHRS and CDR2 is YFSETQ. The CDR3 is CASRRDTYEQYF. As DNA, the CDR3 is TGCGCCAGCCGCAGGGACACCTACGAGCAGTACTTC.

The V gene is TRBV4-1, the J gene TRBJ1-4, with 11 nucleotides matching TRBD1. CDR3 size: 17 residues. Unmatched junction bases numbered 13, after V lost 6 bases and J lost 7 bases. The germline V gene encodes CDR1 MGHRA and CDR2 YSYEKL. CDR3 loop: CASSLILRGTGGEKLFF. The CDR3 DNA sequence: TGCGCCAGCAGTCTTATCTTAAGGGGGACAGGGGGTGAAAAACTGTTTTTT.

The chain employs TRBV2 and TRBJ1-1; 7 bases are shared with TRBD1. The CDR3 loop spans 15 amino acids. V trimming: 6 bases; J trimming: 5 bases; junction bases outside the gene matches: 12. CDR1 and CDR2 from the germline V gene are SNHLY and FYNNEI. Written as DNA, the CDR3 is TGTGCCAGCAGAAACCAGGGGGGCGCGGAAACTGAAGCTTTCTTT. The encoded protein is CASRNQGGAETEAFF.

The V gene is TRBV7-8, the J gene TRBJ2-7; TRBD2 agrees at 9 bases. This CDR3 is 19 amino acids long. V was pared by 5 bases and J by 1 base, with 18 bases of the junction left unmatched. Germline V gene sequence: CDR1 SGHVS, CDR2 FQNEAQ. CDR3 residues: CASSLGLSSGRDASYEQYF. CDR3 DNA sequence: TGTGCCAGCAGCCTCGGACTCAGTAGCGGGAGAGATGCTTCCTACGAGCAGTACTTC.